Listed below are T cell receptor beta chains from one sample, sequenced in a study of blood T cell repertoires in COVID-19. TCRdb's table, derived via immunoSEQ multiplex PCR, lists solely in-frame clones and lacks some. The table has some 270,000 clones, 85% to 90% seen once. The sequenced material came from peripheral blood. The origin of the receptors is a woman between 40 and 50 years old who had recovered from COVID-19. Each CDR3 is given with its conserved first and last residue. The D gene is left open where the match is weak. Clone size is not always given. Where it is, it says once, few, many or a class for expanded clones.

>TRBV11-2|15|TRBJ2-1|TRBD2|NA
TGTGCCAGCAGCTTATCCGGACTAGCGGGAGTTGAGCAGTTCTTC
CASSLSGLAGVEQFF
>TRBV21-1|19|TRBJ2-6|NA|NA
TGTGCCAGCAGCAACCCTATGCCAGGGCGGGAGTCTGGGGCCAACGTCCTGACTTTC
CASSNPMPGRESGANVLTF
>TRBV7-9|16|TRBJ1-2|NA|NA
TGTGCCAGCAGCTTAGAAGTCATGGGGGAGGATTATGGCTACACCTTC
CASSLEVMGEDYGYTF
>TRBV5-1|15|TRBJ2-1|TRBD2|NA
TGCGCCAGCAGCCGGACTAGCGGGACCTACAATGAGCAGTTCTTC
CASSRTSGTYNEQFF
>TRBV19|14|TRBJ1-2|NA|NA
TGTGCCAGTAGTTCGACTGAGACGCGACGTGGCTACACCTTC
CASSSTETRRGYTF
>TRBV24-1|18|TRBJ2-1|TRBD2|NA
TGTGCCACCAGTGAGATAGGGGCGACTAGCGACTCCTACGATGAGCAGTTCTTC
CATSEIGATSDSYDEQFF
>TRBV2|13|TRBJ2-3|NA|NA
TGTGCCAGCAGTGAAGGGGCGCAAGATACGCAGTATTTT
CASSEGAQDTQYF
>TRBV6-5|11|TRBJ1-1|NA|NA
TGTGCCAGCAGCAAGAACACTGAAGCTTTCTTT
CASSKNTEAFF
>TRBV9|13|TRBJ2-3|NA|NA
TGTGCCAGCAGCCCAGCGACCACAGATACGCAGTATTTT
CASSPATTDTQYF
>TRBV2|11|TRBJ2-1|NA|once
TGTGCCAGCAGTCTCGGGGTAGTGCAGTTCTTC
CASSLGVVQFF
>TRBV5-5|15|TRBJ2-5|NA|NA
TGTGCCAGCAGCTCGGCAAGGGGCCTAGGGGAGACCCAGTACTTC
CASSSARGLGETQYF
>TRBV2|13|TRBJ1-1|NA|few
TGTGCCAGCAGTGTGACAGGTTACACTGAAGCTTTCTTT
CASSVTGYTEAFF
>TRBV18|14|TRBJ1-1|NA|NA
TGTGCCAGCTCACCCCTAGGGGAGAACACTGAAGCTTTCTTT
CASSPLGENTEAFF
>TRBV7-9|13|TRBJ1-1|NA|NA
TGTGCCAGCAGCCAAGATTGGGCAGGGGAAGCTTTCTTT
CASSQDWAGEAFF
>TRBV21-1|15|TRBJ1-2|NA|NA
TGTGCCAGCAGCCCTCGGGACAGGGCTAACTATGGCTACACCTTC
CASSPRDRANYGYTF
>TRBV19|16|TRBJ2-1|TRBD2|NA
TGTGCCAGTAGTATAGGGGGGACTAGCGGATACAATGAGCAGTTCTTC
CASSIGGTSGYNEQFF
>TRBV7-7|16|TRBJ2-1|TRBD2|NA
TGTGCCAGCAGCCCTCGCGGGGGGACGGCATGGAATGAGCAGTTCTTC
CASSPRGGTAWNEQFF
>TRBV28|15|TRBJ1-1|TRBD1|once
TGTGCCAGCAGATTACTAAGCGACAGGGGCACTGAAGCTTTCTTT
CASRLLSDRGTEAFF
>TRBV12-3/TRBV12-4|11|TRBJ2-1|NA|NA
TGTGCCAGCAGTTTCCAGTTTGAGCAGTTCTTC
CASSFQFEQFF
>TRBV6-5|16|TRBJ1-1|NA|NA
TGTGCCAGCAGTTACTCAGGGGGGGTAATGTGGACTGAAGCTTTCTTT
CASSYSGGVMWTEAFF
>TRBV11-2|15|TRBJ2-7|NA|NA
TGTGCCAGCAGCTTAGGGCCGGTGGGGCTCGACGAGCAGTACTTC
CASSLGPVGLDEQYF
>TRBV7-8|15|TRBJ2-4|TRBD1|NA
TGTGCCAGCAGGCCATCCCTGGGGACAGAAAACATTCAGTACTTC
CASRPSLGTENIQYF
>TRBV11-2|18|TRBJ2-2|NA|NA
TGTGCCAGCAGCTACTACGGGACTCCCGGAGGTGGTGCCGGGGAGCTGTTTTTT
CASSYYGTPGGGAGELFF
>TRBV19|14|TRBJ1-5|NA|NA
TGTGCCAGTAGTCTAGGGTCTTTAGTTCAGCCCCAGCATTTT
CASSLGSLVQPQHF
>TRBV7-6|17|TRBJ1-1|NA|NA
TGTGCCAGCAGCTTAGTATTGATGGCGGATATGAACACTGAAGCTTTCTTT
CASSLVLMADMNTEAFF
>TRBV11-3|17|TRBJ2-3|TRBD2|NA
TGTGCCAGCAGCTCCATTAACCCGGGACTAGTCCCAGATACGCAGTATTTT
CASSSINPGLVPDTQYF
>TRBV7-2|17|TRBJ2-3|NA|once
TGTGCCAGCAGACGAGGGACGGGAGGGGGCGGCACAGATACGCAGTATTTT
CASRRGTGGGGTDTQYF
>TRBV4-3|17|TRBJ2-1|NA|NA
TGCGCCAGCAGCCAAGATCCGGTCCCATCCCGTAGCATTTCGCAGTTCTTC
CASSQDPVPSRSISQFF
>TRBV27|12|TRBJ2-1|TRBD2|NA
TGTGCCAGCAGTCCTGTAGCGGGAGTCGGGTTCTTC
CASSPVAGVGFF